This T cell receptor beta chain was found in a study of patients and donors after allogeneic stem cell transplantation. TCRdb re-derived calls from the RT-PCR reads in MiXCR, one entry per CDR3 protein. The sample contains about 960,000 distinct CDR3 sequences, 18% of which appear only once. This clonotype was recorded at least ten times. The CDR3 consists of 13 residues. V lost 4 bases to trimming and J lost 6 bases, with 10 bases between them. The material sequenced was blood, either unsorted or a sorted T cell fraction (not recorded which). The receptor comes from a human donor who was either an allogeneic HSCT recipient or a stem cell or donor lymphocyte infusion donor (not recorded which). It is not recorded whose cells these are; they may come from a transplant donor. This sequence joins TRBV12-3 or TRBV12-4 and TRBJ1-5; the D is unclear. In nucleotides, the CDR3 is TGTGCCAGCAGTTCCCGGGGTGGTCAGCCCCAGCATTTT. Its protein is CASSSRGGQPQHF.